The clone carrying this TCR beta chain was recorded once. Original processing methods: By means of reference gene primer amplification, nucleated cell counts were estimated. The repertoire was sequenced with immunoSEQ multiplex PCR; TCRdb's copy has only in-frame clones and lacks some. V and J calls and clone size come straight from that table; D and trimming were deduced from the DNA. Of hundreds of thousands of clones in the sample, just under 85% were seen once. This entry is derived from a study of blood T cell repertoires in COVID-19. Turning to the study itself: Some COVID-19 samples were acute and others convalescent; all came from the United States, Italy and Spain. PBMCs, B-cell-depleted T cells, or T cells were the source of the cDNA or gDNA that made up the material.

Sequencing was done on a sample of peripheral blood. The clonotype originates from a woman of 80 years or more with acute or convalescent COVID-19.

The CDR3 bases are TGCGCCAGCAGCTCCTCGGGGGAACCCAATCAGCCCCAGCATTTT. Amino acids: CASSSSGEPNQPQHF. The V gene is TRBV5-1, the J gene TRBJ1-5; tentatively, D is TRBD1 (5 bases). The CDR3 is 15 amino acids. V was clipped by 3 bases and J by 3 bases, with 13 bases between them. Looked up from germline, CDR1 is SGHRS and CDR2 is YFSETQ. The full variable domain, rest sourced from reference TRBV5-1 and TRBJ1-5, is KAGVTQTPRYLIKTRGQQVTLSCSPISGHRSVSWYQQTPGQGLQFLFEYFSETQRNKGNFPGRFSGRQFSNSRSEMNVSTLELGDSALYLCASSSSGEPNQPQHFGDGTRLSIL.